The sequence of this TCR beta chain was determined in a study of radiotherapy plus CTLA-4 blockade in lung cancer. Regarding this clone: The target antigen is unknown.

Points from the study as a whole: In blood, TCR clones derived from the tumor expanded after radiotherapy plus ipilimumab.

It was focal radiation plus CTLA-4 blockade with ipilimumab that patients with chemo-refractory metastatic non-small-cell lung cancer received. Measured with immunoSEQ multiplex PCR; TCRdb has only the in-frame clones, and not every one. The sample gives around 90,000 clones, around 82% of which show up once; roughly 0.85% is in the top ten. Sequencing used peripheral blood, obtained from a patient treated with radiotherapy plus ipilimumab. This clonotype was sampled from a human donor with non-small cell lung cancer who had stable disease on radiotherapy plus ipilimumab.

The CDR3 DNA follows: TGTGCCAGCAGCCCGGGTTCTCAGGGGAGCTATGGCTACACCTTC. It specifies CASSPGSQGSYGYTF. This sequence joins TRBV7-2 and TRBJ1-2, with TRBD1 as a possible D gene (6 bases). This CDR3 is 15 amino acids long. CDR1 and CDR2 (germline): SGHTA, FQGNSA. V was cut by 5 bases and J by 4 bases, with 17 bases left in between.